The present TCR beta chain was sequenced within a study of shared clonotypes between healthy human individuals. In the naive CD8 group, cells lacked CD45RO and were positively selected for CCR7, so terminally differentiated effector memory CD45RA+ cells were left out. V was clipped by 5 bases and J by 1 base, with 4 bases between them. CDR1 and CDR2 from the germline V gene are MDHEN and SYDVKM. The CDR3 runs to 12 residues. DNA at 150 to 250 ng, roughly 27,000 T cell genomes, went into sorted-subset replicate PCRs. Using immunoSEQ multiplex PCR, the repertoire was profiled, and TCRdb retains in-frame clones only, with some absent. This sample has about 2.1 million clones; around 93% occur once, and the top ten carry over 1.5%.

This TCR was sampled from a man between 18 and 29 years old in good health. Some clones in this sample may be carry-over from other donors' samples. The chain employs TRBV28 and TRBJ2-3; D is ambiguous. The sequencing input was naive CD8+ T cells from PBMCs. The chain's CDR3 is CASSHRTDTQYF. The CDR3 DNA is TGTGCCAGCAGTCACCGCACAGATACGCAGTATTTT.